This is a list of T cell receptor beta chains from one sample in a study of CD8 T cells in ankylosing spondylitis. Each CDR3 protein gets one entry after TCRdb re-called the 5' RACE reads with MiXCR. This table has about 460,000 distinct CDR3 sequences, over 4% appearing once. What was sequenced was blood, either unsorted or a sorted T cell fraction (not recorded which). The origin of the receptors is a male donor with ankylosing spondylitis. Each CDR3 is given with its conserved first and last residue. The D gene is left open where the match is weak. The size of a clone is reported for some rows only, either as once, few or many, or as a class for expanded clones.

size	J	V	D	CDR3	DNA
many	TRBJ2-7	TRBV6-2/TRBV6-3	-	CASSYSGGNLGEQYF	TGTGCCAGCAGTTACTCGGGCGGGAACCTTGGAGAGCAGTACTTC
many	TRBJ1-4	TRBV12-3/TRBV12-4	-	CASKPSSTNEKLFF	TGTGCCAGCAAGCCCAGCTCCACTAATGAAAAACTGTTTTTT
many	TRBJ2-2	TRBV6-5	-	CASSSGTMTRTGELFF	TGTGCCAGCAGTTCCGGGACCATGACGAGGACCGGGGAGCTGTTTTTT
many	TRBJ2-5	TRBV29-1	TRBD2	CSAPGLAGETQYF	TGCAGCGCGCCGGGACTAGCGGGAGAGACCCAGTACTTC
many	TRBJ2-1	TRBV20-1	TRBD1	CSVDRAGDNEQFF	TGCAGTGTTGACAGGGCTGGGGACAATGAGCAGTTCTTC
few	TRBJ2-6	TRBV18	-	CASSPLGLLLGGANVLTF	TGTGCCAGCTCACCACTGGGACTTCTTTTAGGTGGGGCCAACGTCCTGACTTTC
few	TRBJ1-2	TRBV6-5	-	CASSYARGRTNYGYTF	TGTGCCAGCAGTTACGCCAGGGGTAGAACTAACTATGGCTACACCTTC
many	TRBJ1-3	TRBV7-2	TRBD1	CASKLVVGGGGNTIYF	TGTGCCAGCAAACTCGTCGTAGGGGGCGGCGGAAACACCATATATTTT
many	TRBJ2-7	TRBV7-6	-	CASSPRSGYEQYF	TGTGCCAGCAGCCCCCGTTCGGGTTACGAGCAGTACTTC
few	TRBJ2-1	TRBV11-1	TRBD2	CASSLGSALRLAGGRYNEQFF	TGTGCCAGCAGCTTAGGTTCAGCGTTGCGACTAGCGGGGGGCCGCTACAATGAGCAGTTCTTC
many	TRBJ2-2	TRBV6-1	-	CASSEWGSDTGELFF	TGTGCCAGCAGTGAGTGGGGGTCGGACACCGGGGAGCTGTTTTTT
many	TRBJ1-6	TRBV4-3	TRBD1	CASSQEPPGQAYSPLHF	TGCGCCAGCAGCCAAGAGCCTCCGGGACAGGCGTATTCACCCCTCCACTTT
many	TRBJ1-2	TRBV20-1	-	CSARRTVLDYGYTF	TGCAGTGCCAGAAGGACCGTGCTAGACTATGGCTACACCTTC
few	TRBJ1-5	TRBV28	-	CASWTVNQPQHF	TGTGCCAGCTGGACAGTCAATCAGCCCCAGCATTTT
-	TRBJ2-2	TRBV5-6	TRBD2	CASSLGLAGDDTGELFF	TGTGCCAGCAGCCTGGGACTAGCGGGAGACGACACCGGGGAGCTGTTTTTT
-	TRBJ2-7	TRBV4-3	TRBD1	CASSQQGGQEFYEQYF	TGCGCCAGCAGCCAGCAAGGGGGACAGGAGTTCTACGAGCAGTACTTC
many	TRBJ2-2	TRBV7-9	-	CASFGVRRTGELFF	TGTGCCAGCTTCGGAGTCAGGCGAACCGGGGAGCTGTTTTTT
many	TRBJ2-1	TRBV4-2	TRBD1	CASSSRTGESFDNEQFF	TGTGCCAGCAGCAGTCGTACAGGGGAATCGTTTGACAATGAGCAGTTCTTC
few	TRBJ2-7	TRBV11-2	-	CASSRTDITTGEQYF	TGTGCCAGCAGCCGAACGGACATAACGACGGGCGAGCAGTACTTC
many	TRBJ2-7	TRBV29-1	-	CSVFRDVDSEQYF	TGCAGCGTTTTCCGGGACGTGGACTCCGAGCAGTACTTC
many	TRBJ2-3	TRBV4-2	TRBD2	CASSQVWGGEGTDTQYF	TGTGCCAGCAGCCAAGTATGGGGGGGAGAAGGGACAGATACGCAGTATTTT
many	TRBJ2-7	TRBV10-3	TRBD1	CATSRDRGEQYF	TGTGCCACCTCGAGGGACAGGGGCGAGCAGTACTTC
-	TRBJ2-3	TRBV5-4	TRBD2	CASSSLAGVGADTQYF	TGTGCCAGCAGCTCCTTAGCGGGAGTAGGTGCAGATACGCAGTATTTT
many	TRBJ2-3	TRBV4-3	TRBD2	CASSQGGLGGTSTDTQYF	TGCGCCAGCAGCCAAGGAGGGTTGGGGGGGACCTCCACAGATACGCAGTATTTT
many	TRBJ2-1	TRBV6-1	-	CATTRSGFYEQFF	TGTGCCACCACTCGGTCCGGGTTCTATGAGCAGTTCTTC
many	TRBJ2-3	TRBV27	-	CASSRHGTDTQYF	TGTGCCAGCAGTCGGCATGGGACGGATACGCAGTATTTT
many	TRBJ2-3	TRBV20-1	-	CSARPVNRDTQYF	TGCAGTGCTAGACCCGTGAACAGGGACACGCAGTATTTT
many	TRBJ2-2	TRBV2	TRBD2	CASGLAGGYTGELFF	TGTGCCAGCGGGTTAGCGGGGGGCTACACCGGGGAGCTGTTTTTT
many	TRBJ2-5	TRBV19	-	CASTSGQLGETQYF	-
-	TRBJ2-5	TRBV20-1	-	CSAIWAPRETQYF	TGCAGTGCAATCTGGGCCCCCCGGGAGACCCAGTACTTC
-	TRBJ2-7	TRBV7-9	-	CASSSLFSYEQYF	TGTGCCAGCAGCTCCCTTTTCTCCTACGAGCAGTACTTC
many	TRBJ1-6	TRBV20-1	-	CSARDEGVNSPLHF	TGCAGTGCTAGAGACGAGGGAGTCAATTCACCCCTCCACTTT
many	TRBJ2-3	TRBV24-1	-	CATSDFFGTDTQYF	TGTGCCACCAGTGATTTTTTCGGAACAGATACGCAGTATTTT
many	TRBJ2-7	TRBV5-1	TRBD1	CASSPRQGVNEQYF	TGCGCCAGCAGCCCTCGACAGGGTGTCAACGAGCAGTACTTC
few	TRBJ1-3	TRBV11-2	-	CASSHPRGERLGTGNTIYF	TGTGCCAGCAGCCACCCTCGGGGGGAACGATTGGGGACTGGAAACACCATATATTTT